The 13 T cell receptor beta chains listed next were all sequenced from one sample in a study of blood T cells in healthy people across ages. It was with a sample-barcoded 5' primer and a J-beta primer mix that a second PCR of roughly 7 to 12 cycles was run. Each CDR3 protein gets one entry after TCRdb re-called the 5' RACE reads with MiXCR. The sample includes roughly 1,500,000 distinct CDR3 sequences, 42% of them seen just once. Source material: blood. These receptors originate from a woman aged 18-29 years in good health.

V gene TRBV28 combines with J gene TRBJ1-2; no firm D call. Trimming took 3 bases from V and 7 from J, leaving 15 bases between them. Germline V gene lookup returns CDR1 MDHEN and CDR2 SYDVKM. The CDR3 is 14 residues long. This CDR3 reads CASSFQVRVGGYTF. Here the CDR3 DNA reads TGTGCCAGCAGTTTCCAAGTGCGGGTTGGTGGCTACACCTTC.

The chain employs TRBV2 and TRBJ2-1; 12 bases map to TRBD2. The germline gives CDR1 SNHLY, CDR2 FYNNEI. Trimming took 6 bases from V and 6 from J; bases not matched to a gene: 15. The CDR3 totals 18 residues. CDR3 sequence: CASRNPGGTSGSPNEQFF. CDR3 in DNA: TGTGCCAGCAGGAACCCCGGTGGGACTAGCGGGTCCCCCAATGAGCAGTTCTTC.

This clonotype came up a few times. The chain links TRBV7-9 to TRBJ1-6; 7 bases line up with TRBD1. Trimming removed 4 bases from V and 9 bases from J; junction bases left unmatched: 9. From germline, CDR1 is SEHNR and CDR2 FQNEAQ (reference sequence). The CDR3 runs 15 residues. The CDR3 bases are TGTGCCAGCAGCTCTAGACAGGGCGCAACTTCACCCCTCCACTTT. The encoded protein is CASSSRQGATSPLHF.

In its sample, this clonotype was seen a few times. The chain couples TRBV5-6 to TRBJ2-5; 9 nucleotides align to TRBD2. V gave up 3 bases and J gave up 1 base; unmatched junction bases: 4. CDR3 length equals 15 residues. CDR1 is SGHDT, CDR2 YYEEEE, per germline. CDR3 sequence (DNA): TGTGCCAGCAGCTGGACTAGCGTCAGCCAAGAGACCCAGTACTTC. Amino acid sequence: CASSWTSVSQETQYF.

About this clonotype: Its ends do not fully match the called genes, so a read error is possible. The genes are TRBV19 and TRBJ2-1, with TRBD2 matching 10 bases. The CDR3 is made up of 17 amino acids. Germline CDR1 and CDR2: LNHDA and SQIVND (reference sequence). CDR3 in amino acids: CASSIGKLAGVRNEQFF. In nucleotides, the CDR3 is TGTGCCAGTAGCATAGGGAAGCTAGCGGGAGTACGCAATGAGCAGTTCTTC.

J is TRBJ2-5 and V is TRBV2; tentatively, D is TRBD2 (6 bases). The CDR3 contains 13 residues. Trimming removed 7 bases at V and 3 bases at J, with 12 bases between. Germline V gives CDR1 SNHLY, CDR2 FYNNEI. CDR3: CASTASGEETQYF. CDR3 in DNA: TGTGCCAGCACCGCTTCGGGGGAAGAGACCCAGTACTTC.

V usage is TRBV20-1 and J usage is TRBJ1-1, with D perhaps matching TRBD1 (6 bases). The V end was cut by 0 bases, the J end by 3 bases, with 11 bases between. Germline values: CDR1 DFQATT, CDR2 SNEGSKA (reference sequence). This CDR3 has 14 residues. The CDR3 DNA sequence: TGCAGTGCTAGAGATCTACAGGGATACACTGAAGCTTTCTTT. Its protein is CSARDLQGYTEAFF.

The V call is TRBV6-2 or TRBV6-3, the J call TRBJ2-1, with 9 positions matching TRBD2. Looked up from germline, CDR1 is MNHEY and CDR2 is SVGEGT. V trimming: 8 bases; J trimming: 9 bases; junction bases outside the gene matches: 8. This CDR3 is 13 amino acids long. The DNA for the CDR3 is TGTGCCAGCCGTAGCGGGAGCGTAGGTGAGCAGTTCTTC. It is translated as CASRSGSVGEQFF.

The chain combines TRBV20-1 with TRBJ2-7; D remains ambiguous. V was shortened by 2 bases and J by 2 bases, with 7 bases between the two germline ends. This CDR3 region has 12 residues. Germline lookup yields CDR1 DFQATT and CDR2 SNEGSKA (reference sequence). CDR3: CSARFGAYEQYF. The CDR3 coding sequence is TGCAGTGCTAGATTCGGTGCCTACGAGCAGTACTTC.

V usage is TRBV19 and J usage is TRBJ2-1; possible D gene TRBD2, 7 bases. The CDR3 runs 14 residues. The germline gives CDR1 LNHDA, CDR2 SQIVND (reference sequence). V lost 7 bases and J lost 8, with 18 bases in between. CDR3 region: CASNFRGALHEQFF. CDR3 nucleotide sequence: TGTGCCAGTAATTTCCGGGGGGCATTACATGAGCAGTTCTTC.

This clonotype has just a few counts. The chain links TRBV12-3 or TRBV12-4 to TRBJ2-4; D is unclear. The CDR3 runs to 11 residues. V lost 3 bases and J lost 15, with 12 bases in between. CDR3 amino acids: CASSLTAEAYF. CDR3 DNA: TGTGCCAGCAGTTTGACCGCAGAAGCGTACTTC.

The sample holds a few counts of this clonotype. The V and J genes are TRBV12-3 or TRBV12-4 and TRBJ1-5; D is possibly TRBD1 (5 bases). The CDR3 totals 15 residues. The V end lost 5 bases, the J end lost 3 bases, and 14 bases lay between the germline ends. CDR3 nucleotides: TGTGCCAGCAGTCCGGGACGGCTTATCAATCAGCCCCAGCATTTT. It translates to CASSPGRLINQPQHF.

V is TRBV20-1 and J is TRBJ2-7, with 7 bases lining up with TRBD2. Per the germline V gene, CDR1 is DFQATT and CDR2 is SNEGSKA (reference sequence). This CDR3 has 14 amino acids. Germline trimming cut 8 bases from V and 0 bases from J; bases unmatched to any gene: 10. CDR3 DNA: TGCAGTCCTATAATTCCGGGGGGCTCCTACGAGCAGTACTTC. It codes for CSPIIPGGSYEQYF.